Listed below are T cell receptor beta chains from one sample, sequenced in a study of blood T cell repertoires in COVID-19. Method: immunoSEQ multiplex PCR; TCRdb's copy keeps in-frame clones and lacks some. This sample has under 500,000 clones, with roughly 90% found just once. The sequenced material came from peripheral blood. These receptors were collected from a woman between 25 and 40 years old with acute or convalescent COVID-19. The CDR3 runs from the conserved cysteine through the conserved F or W. A D gene is named only where the DNA matches it firmly. Some rows have no size entry. The others give once, few or many, or a class for an expanded clone.

TRBD1 | TRBJ2-7 | TRBV14 | - | TGTGCCAGCAGCCAAGGCGGGACAGGCATCTACGAGCAGTACTTC | CASSQGGTGIYEQYF
- | TRBJ1-5 | TRBV18 | - | TGTGCCAGCTCACCACGCGGGGAATCGTATCAGCCCCAGCATTTT | CASSPRGESYQPQHF
TRBD1 | TRBJ2-5 | TRBV6-1 | once | TGTGCCAGCAGTGAACGAGGGGGCCCCCAAGAGACCCAGTACTTC | CASSERGGPQETQYF
TRBD1 | TRBJ1-4 | TRBV28 | - | TGTGCCAGCTCACCTGGGACAGGTCATGAAAAACTGTTTTTT | CASSPGTGHEKLFF
- | TRBJ2-5 | TRBV30 | once | TGTGCCTGGAGTGTAAAGCAGGGCCTGGGAGGCACTCAGACCCAGTACTTC | CAWSVKQGLGGTQTQYF
TRBD1 | TRBJ2-7 | TRBV7-9 | once | TGTGCCAGCAGCCTGGGACAGTTCTACGAGCAGTACTTC | CASSLGQFYEQYF
TRBD1 | TRBJ2-1 | TRBV7-9 | - | TGTGCCAGCATCCCCAGTAAAGGGGACAGGGGGCTCAATGAGCAGTTCTTC | CASIPSKGDRGLNEQFF
- | TRBJ2-5 | TRBV11-1 | - | TGTGCCAGCACCAACGACAGATACCAAGAGACCCAGTACTTC | CASTNDRYQETQYF
TRBD1 | TRBJ1-6 | TRBV7-7 | - | TGTGCCAGCAGCCACATGGGGACAGAAAATACTTCTAATTCACCCCTCCACTTT | CASSHMGTENTSNSPLHF
- | TRBJ2-2 | TRBV27 | - | TGTGCCAGCAGTTTGGTGGGGGCGTGGAACACCGGGGAGCTGTTTTTT | CASSLVGAWNTGELFF
- | TRBJ1-5 | TRBV6-5 | - | TGTGCCAGCAGTCGTGGTCAGGGCTGGGATCAGCCCCAGCATTTT | CASSRGQGWDQPQHF
TRBD1 | TRBJ1-2 | TRBV18 | - | TGTGCCAGCTCACCCCGGACAGGGGTGGATGGCTACACCTTC | CASSPRTGVDGYTF
- | TRBJ1-1 | TRBV2 | - | TGTGCCAGCAGTGAAGCGCGGGGGCCCAGGGGAACTGAAGCTTTCTTT | CASSEARGPRGTEAFF
TRBD1 | TRBJ1-1 | TRBV5-6 | - | TGTGCCAGCAGCTTCAGGGGGTACACTGAAGCTTTCTTT | CASSFRGYTEAFF
TRBD2 | TRBJ2-5 | TRBV4-2 | - | TGTGCCAGCAGCCAACGACTAGCGGGGGTGGAGACCCAGTACTTC | CASSQRLAGVETQYF
- | TRBJ2-5 | TRBV7-9 | - | TGTGCCAGCAGCCCCTTAATGGAGACCCAGTACTTC | CASSPLMETQYF
- | TRBJ2-1 | TRBV30 | - | TGTGCCTGGACCACAAGTCGGGGGATGGCTCCCTATGGCTCCTACAATGAGCAGTTCTTC | CAWTTSRGMAPYGSYNEQFF